This T cell receptor (beta chain) was obtained from a study of a mutant IDH1 vaccine in newly diagnosed glioma. Study-wide background: Either 4-6 weeks after radiotherapy alone or alongside temozolomide, vaccination was begun.

Some clones are missing from TCRdb's copy, which holds only in-frame ones; the method was immunoSEQ multiplex PCR. The top ten clones hold roughly 1.8% of a sample with about 42,000 clones, approximately 85% of them seen once. The time point here: week 5, during vaccination. All doses held 300 ug of mutant IDH1 20-mer peptide, with topical imiquimod. Worth noting for this clone: What it binds is unknown.

This TCR was recovered from a man aged 40-55 years with glioma. The sequences come from PBMCs, collected from a glioma patient whose treatment included an IDH1 peptide vaccine.

The CDR3 DNA is TGCGCCAGCAGCCCCGGTACCCCGAGGGTGGATACGCAGTATTTT. This translates into CASSPGTPRVDTQYF. The chain combines TRBV5-1 with TRBJ2-3; possibly TRBD2 for D (5 bases). V dropped 4 bases and J dropped 6 bases, with 18 bases sitting between them. Per germline, CDR1 SGHRS and CDR2 YFSETQ. The CDR3 has 15 amino acids.